Below, 20 T cell receptor beta chains from the same sample are listed, as sequenced in a study of blood T cell repertoires in COVID-19. Assay used: immunoSEQ multiplex PCR; TCRdb lists only in-frame clones, some missing. Here the sample spans about 170,000 clones, about 79% being singletons. Sequencing was done on a sample of PBMCs or T cells enriched from blood (not recorded which). The receptors originated from a man aged 45-65 years who had recovered from COVID-19.

The rearrangement joins TRBV14 to TRBJ2-5; tentative D call: TRBD2 (6 bases). The CDR3 is made up of 16 amino acids. With 4 bases removed from V and 4 bases from J, the gap between germline ends came to 19 bases. Germline CDR1 SGHDN, CDR2 FVKESK. This chain's CDR3 is CASSRPPGRPGETQYF. As DNA, the CDR3 is TGTGCCAGCAGCCGACCCCCGGGGAGGCCGGGAGAGACCCAGTACTTC.

J is TRBJ2-3 and V is TRBV5-1; D not resolved. Trimming pared 1 base from V and 1 base from J, leaving 10 bases between. The CDR3 covers 15 residues. Germline V gives CDR1 SGHRS, CDR2 YFSETQ. DNA for the CDR3: TGCGCCAGCAGCTTGTCGCGTGCTGGCACAGATACGCAGTATTTT. It translates to CASSLSRAGTDTQYF. Full variable domain (rest looked up from reference TRBV5-1 and TRBJ2-3): KAGVTQTPRYLIKTRGQQVTLSCSPISGHRSVSWYQQTPGQGLQFLFEYFSETQRNKGNFPGRFSGRQFSNSRSEMNVSTLELGDSALYLCASSLSRAGTDTQYFGPGTRLTVL.

The V call is TRBV19, the J call TRBJ2-7; D is unclear. The length of the CDR3 is 14 residues. CDR1 and CDR2 (germline): LNHDA, SQIVND (reference sequence). V lost 2 bases, J lost 5 bases, and 13 bases lay in between. The CDR3 nucleotides read TGTGCCAGTAGTATATTTGCGCGTAACCACGAGCAGTACTTC. Translation: CASSIFARNHEQYF.

The gene calls are TRBV6-5 and TRBJ1-3; D is possibly TRBD1 (5 bases). The CDR3 is 14 amino acids. With 6 bases removed from V and 0 bases from J, the gap between germline ends came to 9 bases. Germline CDR1 reads MNHEY; CDR2 reads SVGAGI. CDR3 coding DNA: TGTGCCAGCAGCCACAGGCTCTCTGGAAACACCATATATTTT. Translated, it gives CASSHRLSGNTIYF.

This chain joins TRBV18 and TRBJ1-1, with D possibly being TRBD1 (5 bases). CDR1 and CDR2 from the germline V gene are KGHSH and LQKENI. Trimming removed 0 bases from V and 3 bases from J, with 14 bases in between. The CDR3 has 16 amino acids. The CDR3 loop is CASSPPERGRYTEAFF. In DNA form, the CDR3 reads TGTGCCAGCTCACCACCCGAGCGGGGCAGGTACACTGAAGCTTTCTTT.

The rearrangement joins TRBV7-6 to TRBJ2-7; 9 bases agree with TRBD1. CDR3 length: 15 amino acids. J lost 7 bases, V lost 4 bases, and 11 bases had no gene match. Germline CDR1 reads SGHVS; CDR2 reads FNYEAQ. CDR3 sequence (DNA): TGTGCCAGCAGCTCTCGTGGGACAGGGACCGCGGAGCAGTACTTC. Encoded protein: CASSSRGTGTAEQYF.

The chain links TRBV19 to TRBJ2-1; 12 bases are a match to TRBD2. J lost 0 bases, V lost 6 bases, and 3 bases had no gene match. Germline CDR1 is LNHDA and CDR2 is SQIVND (reference sequence). The CDR3 loop spans 16 amino acids. The CDR3 is CASRSSGGASYNEQFF. CDR3 nucleotides: TGTGCCAGTAGGTCTAGCGGGGGGGCCTCCTACAATGAGCAGTTCTTC.

The chain carries TRBV6-4 and TRBJ2-1; a weak D match, TRBD2 (7 bases). CDR1 MRHNA and CDR2 SNTAGT come from the germline V gene. The CDR3 runs 14 residues. V was shortened by 3 bases and J by 6 bases, with 12 bases between the two germline ends. The CDR3 sequence is CASSDGGGGNEQFF. CDR3 coding DNA: TGTGCCAGCAGTGATGGGGGCGGGGGCAATGAGCAGTTCTTC.

This clone was detected a few times. This rearrangement joins TRBV7-8 to TRBJ2-2, with 11 bases matching TRBD2. This CDR3 has 20 residues. Germline V gives CDR1 SGHVS, CDR2 FQNEAQ. V lost 2 bases, J lost 7 bases, and 18 bases stayed unmatched. CDR3 in amino acids: CASSLRASGGLVRGGGELFF. CDR3 sequence (DNA): TGTGCCAGCAGCTTACGGGCTAGCGGGGGGCTCGTCCGGGGAGGCGGGGAGCTGTTTTTT.

This chain joins TRBV6-5 and TRBJ1-6; 7 nucleotides align to TRBD1. The germline V gene encodes CDR1 MNHEY and CDR2 SVGAGI. The CDR3 contains 16 residues. V was pared by 2 bases and J by 6 bases, with 7 bases of the junction left unmatched. CDR3 loop: CASSYRPGGINSPLHF. For the CDR3, the DNA is TGTGCCAGCAGTTACAGGCCAGGGGGTATTAATTCACCCCTCCACTTT.

The rearrangement uses TRBV5-8 and TRBJ2-7; TRBD1 might be the D (5 bases). Germline V gene data show CDR1 as SGHTS and CDR2 as YDEGEE. Trimming cost V 4 bases and J 1 base, with 12 bases left between them. The CDR3 covers 14 residues. CDR3 protein: CASSVAGYSYEQYF. Written as DNA, the CDR3 is TGTGCCAGCAGCGTAGCAGGGTATTCCTACGAGCAGTACTTC.

The chain has TRBV11-3 and TRBJ2-1; 7 bases are a match to TRBD1. The CDR3 is made up of 15 amino acids. V lost 3 bases to trimming and J lost 0 bases; unmatched junction nucleotides: 2. Germline V CDR1 and CDR2: SGHNT, YENEEA. The DNA of the CDR3 is TGTGCCAGCAGCTTGGACAGGCTCTCCTACAATGAGCAGTTCTTC. Translated, it gives CASSLDRLSYNEQFF.

The rearrangement links TRBV18 to TRBJ2-1, with D possibly being TRBD2 (6 bases). Trimming removed 5 bases from V and 0 bases from J, with 14 bases in between. Per germline, CDR1 KGHSH and CDR2 LQKENI. This CDR3 has 16 residues. CDR3 in DNA: TGTGCCAGCTCATTACGCGGGGCGAGCTCCTACAATGAGCAGTTCTTC. The encoded protein is CASSLRGASSYNEQFF.

This sequence joins TRBV13 and TRBJ1-1, with TRBD1 as a possible D gene (6 bases). The germline V gene has CDR1 PRHDT and CDR2 FYEKMQ (reference sequence). This CDR3 is 15 amino acids long. Trimming cost V 3 bases and J 3 bases, with 14 bases left between them. CDR3 coding DNA: TGTGCCAGCAGCTTTAACAGGGCTTGGTACACTGAAGCTTTCTTT. This encodes CASSFNRAWYTEAFF.

V usage is TRBV18 and J usage is TRBJ2-7; possible D gene TRBD2, 6 bases. Trimming cost V 4 bases and J 3 bases, with 10 bases left between them. This CDR3 is 13 amino acids long. Per germline, CDR1 KGHSH and CDR2 LQKENI. In DNA, the CDR3 is TGTGCCAGCTCACGGGAGACTAGCTACGAGCAGTACTTC. Translating it yields CASSRETSYEQYF. Full variable domain (rest looked up from reference TRBV18 and TRBJ2-7): NAGVMQNPRHLVRRRGQEARLRCSPMKGHSHVYWYRQLPEEGLKFMVYLQKENIIDESGMPKERFSAEFPKEGPSILRIQQVVRGDSAAYFCASSRETSYEQYFGPGTRLTVT.

This chain joins TRBV10-1 and TRBJ2-7; TRBD1 aligns across 7 bases. There are 14 residues in the CDR3. V shed 7 bases and J 2 bases; nucleotides not matched to a gene: 8. From germline, CDR1 is WNHNN and CDR2 SYGVQD (reference sequence). For the CDR3, the DNA is TGCGCCAGCACCCAAAACAGGGGCCCCTACGAGCAGTACTTC. The encoded protein is CASTQNRGPYEQYF.

This chain connects TRBV19 to TRBJ2-6; D ambiguous. This CDR3 has 15 amino acids. CDR1 and CDR2 from the germline V gene are LNHDA and SQIVND (reference sequence). The V end lost 6 bases, the J end lost 0 bases, and 9 bases lay between the germline ends. DNA of the CDR3: TGTGCCAGTAGGACCGGGTCCTCTGGGGCCAACGTCCTGACTTTC. Amino acid sequence: CASRTGSSGANVLTF.

The rearrangement links TRBV5-1 to TRBJ1-1, with 10 bases aligning to TRBD1. V shed 0 bases and J 7 bases; nucleotides not matched to a gene: 6. The CDR3 spans 15 residues. The germline CDR1 and CDR2 sequences are SGHRS and YFSETQ. CDR3 in amino acids: CASSLASGQGIEAFF. The CDR3 DNA is TGCGCCAGCAGCTTGGCCTCGGGACAGGGGATTGAAGCTTTCTTT.

V gene TRBV28 combines with J gene TRBJ2-1; D remains unclear. V was pared by 3 bases and J by 6 bases, with 6 bases between. The germline CDR1 and CDR2 sequences are MDHEN and SYDVKM. This CDR3 spans 12 amino acids. CDR3 coding DNA: TGTGCCAGCAGTTTGATAGTCAATGAGCAGTTCTTC. This translates into CASSLIVNEQFF. Together with reference TRBV28 and TRBJ2-1, the CDR3 gives the full variable domain: DVKVTQSSRYLVKRTGEKVFLECVQDMDHENMFWYRQDPGLGLRLIYFSYDVKMKEKGDIPEGYSVSREKKERFSLILESASTNQTSMYLCASSLIVNEQFFGPGTRLTVL.

The V and J genes are TRBV27 and TRBJ1-1; tentatively, D is TRBD1 (5 bases). Germline-derived CDR1 and CDR2 are MNHEY and SMNVEV (reference sequence). The V end lost 4 bases, the J end lost 5 bases, and 14 bases lay between the germline ends. This CDR3 is built from 14 residues. The DNA of the CDR3 is TGTGCCAGCAGTTATCAGGGTTTTGGGACTGAAGCTTTCTTT. Amino acid sequence: CASSYQGFGTEAFF.